The clone carrying this T cell receptor beta chain was detected only once. Its antigen is unidentified. The sample originates from a study of radiotherapy plus CTLA-4 blockade in lung cancer. General study findings and limits: It was early blood T cell clone dynamics, with interferon-beta, that reportedly best predicted response. TCR clones from tumors expanded in blood after radiotherapy plus ipilimumab.

Treatment of patients with chemo-refractory metastatic non-small-cell lung cancer consisted of focal radiation plus CTLA-4 blockade with ipilimumab. Sequenced by immunoSEQ multiplex PCR; TCRdb stores in-frame clones only, minus some. The table includes 80,000 to 95,000 clones, roughly four fifths detected once. CDR1 and CDR2 from the germline V gene are MNHNS and SASEGT. The CDR3 has 10 amino acids. Trimming shortened V by 2 bases and J by 7 bases, and 2 bases separated the two germline ends. The clonotype originates from a human donor with non-small cell lung cancer that progressed on radiotherapy plus ipilimumab. Sequences were derived from peripheral blood, sampled from a patient treated with radiotherapy plus ipilimumab. The chain combines TRBV6-1 with TRBJ1-2; D not resolved. The CDR3 DNA follows: TGTGCCAGCAGTGAAATTGGCTACACCTTC. Its protein is CASSEIGYTF.